This T cell receptor (beta chain) was recovered during a study of blood T cell repertoires in COVID-19. Study overall: The United States, Italy and Spain were the sources of the acute and convalescent COVID-19 samples. In each case, the material was cDNA or gDNA derived from T cells, B-cell-depleted T cells, or PBMCs.

The CDR3 consists of 14 residues. In germline, CDR1 is MGHDK, CDR2 SYGVNS. V lost 3 bases, J lost 2 bases, and 8 bases lay in between. Original data processing: Quantification of nucleated cells was approximated via reference gene primer amplification. Data came from immunoSEQ multiplex PCR; TCRdb stores just in-frame clones and leaves some out. V, J and clone size were drawn from that table, and D and trimming were deduced from the DNA. In the table there are 60,000 to 70,000 clones, approximately 80% of which are singletons. The receptor comes from a man aged 55 to 70 with acute or convalescent COVID-19. Sample: peripheral blood. The gene calls are TRBV25-1 and TRBJ1-3; no firm D call. Here the CDR3 DNA reads TGTGCCAGCAGTGAGGAGCGGACTGGAAACACCATATATTTT. This translates into CASSEERTGNTIYF. The full variable domain, rest sourced from reference TRBV25-1 and TRBJ1-3, is EADIYQTPRYLVIGTGKKITLECSQTMGHDKMYWYQQDPGMELHLIHYSYGVNSTEKGDLSSESTVSRIRTEHFPLTLESARPSHTSQYLCASSEERTGNTIYFGEGSWLTVV.